Detailed here is one T cell receptor beta chain. What it binds is unknown. An input of roughly 0.5 to 1 ug of RNA was subjected to reverse transcription using random hexamers. TCR beta CDR3 was amplified by immunoSEQ multiplex PCR. This amplification extended across 54 Vbeta and 13 Jbeta segments. In TCRdb, the immunoSEQ multiplex PCR reads were re-called with MiXCR into one record per CDR3 protein. Among roughly 130,000 distinct CDR3 sequences listed, approximately 94% were seen once. Germline V gene data show CDR1 as LGHDT and CDR2 as YNNKEL (reference sequence). The CDR3 extends over 12 amino acids. V was shortened by 5 bases and J by 5 bases, with 9 bases between the two germline ends. Sequencing targeted TCR beta in blood CD8+ and CD4+ T cells. Through negative isolation, CD4+ and CD8+ T cells were obtained, while TEMRA cells were enriched using FACS. The data derive from a study of CD8 T cells in Susac syndrome. The study, taken as a whole, reports: As acknowledged by the study, its TCR sequencing and HLA analysis included a relatively small number of individuals.

Sequenced material: CD4+ T cells from PBMCs. This receptor was obtained from a human donor with multiple sclerosis. The rearrangement joins TRBV3-1 to TRBJ1-1; D not certain. CDR3 sequence: CASSNQGTEAFF. The CDR3, as DNA: TGTGCCAGCAGCAACCAAGGGACTGAAGCTTTCTTT.